What follows describes a single T cell receptor (beta chain). Its antigen is not yet known. The sample holds no much larger clone one base away, and base qualities are not on file. These data belong to a study of T cell responses to AZD1222 COVID-19 vaccine (dated by TCRdb to the early 2020s). Concerning the study at large: A total of approximately 250 trial participants underwent TCR sequencing, of whom about 200 had received two doses of AZD1222 and around 25 had received two doses of the MenACWY control vaccine. Trial participants were enrolled by age into 18-55, 56-69 and 70-plus year subgroups, with around 150, 28 and 57 TCR-sequenced participants respectively. Broad study findings and their caveats: Reportedly, almost half of the unique spike-specific TCRs recognized epitopes lying outside the regions that are mutated in the B.1.351 and B.1.1.7 variants. Conclusions about previously exposed vaccinees are limited, since just six AZD1222 recipients were seropositive for SARS-CoV-2 at baseline. Because no day 14 peak-response samples were available, repertoires were characterized only after the peak T cell response. In the small 56-69-year group, the increase in depth fell short of significance, most likely because of low power. After two AZD1222 doses, spike-specific TCR breadth and depth were significantly higher than at day 0 and than in MenACWY recipients. Participants were mostly white British, with more females than males. The authors suggested clonal diversity may have been underestimated. CD4 TCRs associated with the vaccine covered the entire spike protein, and the dominant responses were in regions 160-218 and 743-854.

The CDR3 regions of human TCRbeta chains were subjected to immunosequencing. The study's own analysis went as follows. Repertoire TCRs were checked for matches against a reference library of SARS-CoV-2-specific TCRs that had been generated using the MIRA antigen-specificity platform. Breadth meant the fraction of unique TCRs that were SARS-CoV-2-associated, whereas depth meant the fraction of total T cells that were SARS-CoV-2-associated. Using the MIRA data, each spike-specific TCR was assigned both to the spike region to which the TCR was reactive and to a CD4 or CD8 class. Log10-transformed breadth and depth values were compared by one-way ANOVA with Sidak's multiple comparisons tests. Here the immuneACCESS table is served through TCRdb, limited to in-frame sequences with V and J called. Missing clones are a known gap in these copies; in checked studies unresolved V genes cover under half, and the rest lacks a known reason. V and J calls and clone size are as listed in that table; D and trimming were resolved from the DNA. The sample has roughly 150,000 clones on record, 87% of them singletons. About 8.9% of the sample is taken by the ten largest.

The sample's time point label, decoded: about 28 days (+/-7) after the second vaccine dose. AZD1222 recipients with second doses at about 4 weeks or about 12 weeks were pooled, because spike-specific TCR depth and breadth did not differ between schedules. Samples from vaccinated people were obtained from the UK trials COV001 and COV002, which included a single-blind randomized controlled phase 2/3 trial of AZD1222 (ChAdOx1 nCoV-19) in healthy adults. For TCRbeta chain sequencing, PBMC samples from trial participants were taken at day 0 and at day 28 after the second dose. The CDR1 and CDR2 encoded by the germline V gene are SGDLS and YYNGEE. Trimming takes 4 bases from V and 4 bases from J, and the germline ends sit 12 bases apart. Including the terminal cysteine and phenylalanine, the CDR3 comprises 14 residues. Solely the CDR3 DNA is kept, with 42 bases framed from the first base.

This specimen was peripheral blood, taken 28 days after the second AZD1222 dose. The rearrangement joined TRBV9 to TRBJ1-3, with the D gene too uncertain to name. The TCR comes from an adult who received the AZD1222 COVID-19 vaccine. The encoded CDR3 is CASSFQDGGNTIYF. The DNA sequence is given as TGTGCCAGCAGCTTCCAGGACGGGGGAAACACCATATATTTT.